This TCR beta chain is from a study of blood T cells in healthy people across ages (dated by TCRdb to between 2015 and 2017). Context from the whole study: Template switching captured roughly one uniquely barcoded TCR beta cDNA molecule per two T cells in model experiments. Donors were grouped into four age groups: young (average about 15 years), middle-aged (39), aged (approximately 58) and long-lived (around 80). Using deep sequencing normalized with unique cDNA molecular identifiers, the study measured how TCR beta repertoire diversity changes with age. Two additional independent replicas of 1 million unique cDNA reads from the same blood draw were analyzed for two donors (one aged 18 to 30 and one aged 80 or older). To avoid experimental bias, donors of different ages were randomly spread across the sequencing lanes.

Beyond this particular receptor, the publication reports: Bulk unsorted PBMC profiling prevented conclusive comparison of naive and antigen-experienced compartments. The percentage of naive T cells measured by flow cytometry correlated strongly with observed TCR beta diversity. Estimates of total diversity based on one million sequenced T cells were regarded as lower bounds and as underestimates. As age increased, observed TCR beta diversity per million T cells dropped in a roughly linear way, and a significant reduction was already evident by age 40. The CMV infection status of donors was not known, potentially confounding age-related changes in expanded clonotypes. Compared with the aged group, more naive CD4+ T cells, fewer expanded clones and increased TCR diversity were shown by the long-lived group, suggesting age selection.

V gives up 6 bases and J gives up 4 bases, and the segment between their germline ends measures 15 bases. The CDR3 starts with the cysteine, ends with the phenylalanine, and has 15 residues. Only the CDR3 DNA is retained, 45 bases long and in frame from the first base. CDR1 and CDR2 were assigned from the germline V gene as MNHEY and SVGAGI. The method behind the library was 5' RACE. Reads for this sample came from an Illumina HiSeq 2500. A second roughly 6 to 12 cycle PCR used a sample-barcoded 5' primer and a J-beta primer mix. A unique molecular identifier was introduced onto each TCR beta cDNA molecule by a template-switch 5' adaptor carrying 12 random nucleotides. At least 2.5 million CDR3-containing paired-end reads were obtained from each sample. First-strand cDNA was synthesized from all RNA with the Mint cDNA synthesis kit, primed by a TRBC-specific oligonucleotide. Following uracil-DNA glycosylase treatment, a first 18-cycle PCR with universal primers M1SS and BC2_uni_R was performed on all cDNA. The study's processing was this. Each sample was normalized by randomly selecting 1 million high-quality reads, each carrying a distinct molecular identifier. Reads with shared molecular identifiers were discarded instead of being binned into consensus sequences. MiTCR, run with a Q25 quality threshold and the strictest error-elimination algorithm, handled CDR3 identification, clonotype clustering and error correction. A nonparametric unseen species model with Euler transformation was used to estimate lower-bound total TCR beta diversity. In-frame beta chains were kept once TCRdb had trimmed the public reads at Q25 with fastp and called clones with MiXCR. CDR3 protein sequences are deduplicated, and each keeps its most common genes and DNA. These V and J calls are TCRdb output, not the study's own analysis. In this sample the table shows 1.5 million to 2 million distinct CDR3 sequences, roughly 49% of which occur a single time. 2% to 2.5% of the sample is in the top ten clones.

Concerning this clonotype: The antigen it binds to is not known. There are no base qualities to consult, and no much larger clone falls within one base.

Donors were a few dozen systemically healthy Caucasian individuals from Russia aged roughly 6 to 95 years. Ten milliliters of peripheral blood were drawn from each donor into EDTA-treated Vacutainer tubes. Ficoll-Paque density-gradient centrifugation was used to isolate PBMCs, with at least 6.5 million per sample. Trizol reagent was used to extract total RNA from PBMCs, with at least 6 micrograms per sample. For every donor, an aliquot of PBMCs went through flow cytometry to measure the percentages of naive CD45RAhigh/CD27high T cells. This receptor was taken from a woman aged 40-49 years in good health. The sequencing sample was made of blood. The chain links TRBV6-5 with TRBJ2-2; the D gene is perhaps TRBD2, on 6 matching bases. CDR3 region: CASSLRGLLTGELFF. The bases are TGTGCCAGCAGCCTTAGGGGACTGCTCACCGGGGAGCTGTTTTTT.